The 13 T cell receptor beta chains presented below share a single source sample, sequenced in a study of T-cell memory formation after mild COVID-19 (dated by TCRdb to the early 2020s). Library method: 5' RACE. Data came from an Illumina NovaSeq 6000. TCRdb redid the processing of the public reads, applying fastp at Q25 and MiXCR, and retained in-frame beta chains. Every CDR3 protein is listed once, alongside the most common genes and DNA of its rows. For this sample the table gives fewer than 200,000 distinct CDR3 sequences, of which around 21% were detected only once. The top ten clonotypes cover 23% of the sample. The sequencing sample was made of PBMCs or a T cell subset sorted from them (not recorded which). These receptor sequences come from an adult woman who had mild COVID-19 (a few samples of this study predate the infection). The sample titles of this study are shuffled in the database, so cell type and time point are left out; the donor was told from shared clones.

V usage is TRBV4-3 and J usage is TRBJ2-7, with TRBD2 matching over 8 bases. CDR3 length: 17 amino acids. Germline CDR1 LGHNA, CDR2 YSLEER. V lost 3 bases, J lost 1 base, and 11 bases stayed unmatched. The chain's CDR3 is CASSQRATSGDSYEQYF. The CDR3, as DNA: TGCGCCAGCAGCCAGCGAGCCACTAGCGGAGATTCCTACGAGCAGTACTTC.

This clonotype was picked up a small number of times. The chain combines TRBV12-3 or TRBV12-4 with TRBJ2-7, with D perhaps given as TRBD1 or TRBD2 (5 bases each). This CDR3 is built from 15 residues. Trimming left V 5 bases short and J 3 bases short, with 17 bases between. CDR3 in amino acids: CASSLIGGGDYEQYF. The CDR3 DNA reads TGTGCCAGCAGTCTAATCGGTGGGGGAGACTACGAGCAGTACTTC.

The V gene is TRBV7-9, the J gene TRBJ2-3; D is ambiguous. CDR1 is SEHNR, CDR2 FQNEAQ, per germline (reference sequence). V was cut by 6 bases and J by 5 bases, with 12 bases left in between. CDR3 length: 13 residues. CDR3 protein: CASRPGSIDTQYF. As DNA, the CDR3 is TGTGCCAGCAGGCCGGGCTCCATAGATACGCAGTATTTT.

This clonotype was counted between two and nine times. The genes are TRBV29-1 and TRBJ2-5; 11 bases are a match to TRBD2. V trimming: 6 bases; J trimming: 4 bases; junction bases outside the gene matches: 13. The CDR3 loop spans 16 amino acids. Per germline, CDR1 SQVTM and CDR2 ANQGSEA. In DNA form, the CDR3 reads TGCAGCGTGAACCGACTTAGCGGGGGGGCCCCAGAGACCCAGTACTTC. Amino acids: CSVNRLSGGAPETQYF. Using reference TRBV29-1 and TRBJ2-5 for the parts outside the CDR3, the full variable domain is SAVISQKPSRDICQRGTSLTIQCQVDSQVTMMFWYRQQPGQSLTLIATANQGSEATYESGFVIDKFPISRPNLTFSTLTVSNMSPEDSSIYLCSVNRLSGGAPETQYFGPGTRLLVL.

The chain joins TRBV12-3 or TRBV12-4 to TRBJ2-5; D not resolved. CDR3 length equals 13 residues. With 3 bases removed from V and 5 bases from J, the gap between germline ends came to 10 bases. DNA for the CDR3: TGTGCCAGCAGTTTTAGCCTGAAGGAGACCCAGTACTTC. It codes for CASSFSLKETQYF.

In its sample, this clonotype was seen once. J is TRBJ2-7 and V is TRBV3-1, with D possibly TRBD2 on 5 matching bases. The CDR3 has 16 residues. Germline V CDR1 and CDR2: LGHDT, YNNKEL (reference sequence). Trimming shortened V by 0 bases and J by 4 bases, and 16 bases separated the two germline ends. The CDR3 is CASSQDLGGRKYEQYF. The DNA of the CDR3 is TGTGCCAGCAGCCAAGATCTAGGAGGAAGAAAGTACGAGCAGTACTTC.

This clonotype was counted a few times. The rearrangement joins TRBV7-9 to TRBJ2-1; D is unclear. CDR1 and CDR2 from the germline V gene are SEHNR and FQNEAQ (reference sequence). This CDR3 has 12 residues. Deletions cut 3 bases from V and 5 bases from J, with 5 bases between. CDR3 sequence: CASSFENNEQFF. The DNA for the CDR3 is TGTGCCAGCAGCTTTGAGAACAATGAGCAGTTCTTC.

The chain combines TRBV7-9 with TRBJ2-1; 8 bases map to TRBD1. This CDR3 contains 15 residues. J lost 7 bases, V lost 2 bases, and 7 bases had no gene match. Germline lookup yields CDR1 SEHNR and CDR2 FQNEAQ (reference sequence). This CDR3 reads CASSLRQGYGNEQFF. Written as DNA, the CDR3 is TGTGCCAGCAGCTTACGACAGGGGTATGGGAATGAGCAGTTCTTC. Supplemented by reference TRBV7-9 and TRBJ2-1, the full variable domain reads DTGVSQNPRHKITKRGQNVTFRCDPISEHNRLYWYRQTLGQGPEFLTYFQNEAQLEKSRLLSDRFSAERPKGSFSTLEIQRTEQGDSAMYLCASSLRQGYGNEQFFGPGTRLTVL.

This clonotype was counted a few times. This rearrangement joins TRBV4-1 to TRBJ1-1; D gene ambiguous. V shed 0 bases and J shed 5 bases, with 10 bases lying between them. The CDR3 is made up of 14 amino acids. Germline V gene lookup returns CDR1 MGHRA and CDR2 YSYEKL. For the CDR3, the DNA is TGCGCCAGCAGCCAAGAAGGCGGGATGACTGAAGCTTTCTTT. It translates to CASSQEGGMTEAFF.

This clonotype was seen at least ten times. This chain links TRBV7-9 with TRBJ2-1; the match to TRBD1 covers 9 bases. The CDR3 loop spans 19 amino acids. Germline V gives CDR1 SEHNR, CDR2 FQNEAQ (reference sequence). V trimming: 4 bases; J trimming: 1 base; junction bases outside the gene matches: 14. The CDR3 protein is CASSSTGTGKFRSYNEQFF. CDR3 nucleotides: TGTGCCAGCAGCTCGACCGGGACAGGGAAGTTTAGGTCCTACAATGAGCAGTTCTTC.

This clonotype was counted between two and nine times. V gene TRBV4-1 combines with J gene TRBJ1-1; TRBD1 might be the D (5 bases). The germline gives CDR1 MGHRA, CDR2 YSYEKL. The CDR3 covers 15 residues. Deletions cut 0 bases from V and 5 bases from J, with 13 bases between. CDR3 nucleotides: TGCGCCAGCAGCCAAGAGCCAGGGTTCGATACTGAAGCTTTCTTT. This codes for CASSQEPGFDTEAFF.

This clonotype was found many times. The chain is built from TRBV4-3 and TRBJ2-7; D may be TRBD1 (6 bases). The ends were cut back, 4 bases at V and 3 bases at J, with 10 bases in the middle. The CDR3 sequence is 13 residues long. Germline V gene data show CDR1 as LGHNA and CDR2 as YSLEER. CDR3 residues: CASSRGQSYEQYF. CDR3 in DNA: TGCGCCAGCAGCCGCGGACAGAGCTACGAGCAGTACTTC.

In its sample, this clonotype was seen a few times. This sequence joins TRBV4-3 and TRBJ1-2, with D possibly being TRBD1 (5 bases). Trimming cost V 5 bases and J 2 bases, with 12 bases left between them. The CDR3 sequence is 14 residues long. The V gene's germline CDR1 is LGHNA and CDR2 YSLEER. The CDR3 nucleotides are TGCGCCAGCAGCGCCGGGACCGCAAACTATGGCTACACCTTC. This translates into CASSAGTANYGYTF.